One and the same sample provided the 32 T cell receptor beta chains below, sequenced in a study of post-analysis software for immune sequencing data. Findings of the study overall: The five TRBV segments detected at higher frequency in patients than in controls included TRBV5-6, TRBV5-1 and TRBV20-1.

For these TCRs, the target antigens are not known. Libraries were made from TCR beta cDNA, and they carried unique molecular identifiers. In TCRdb, the PCR reads were re-called with MiXCR into one record per CDR3 protein. The sample lists 650,000 to 900,000 distinct CDR3 sequences, under 60% occurring once. Sequenced material: blood. The receptor source for this set is a girl aged 10-17 years with multiple sclerosis.

The chain couples TRBV7-2 to TRBJ2-5; TRBD2 matches 7 bases. Trimming cost V 11 bases and J 5 bases; bases outside gene matches: 11. The CDR3 is 13 residues long. Germline CDR1 is SGHTA and CDR2 is FQGNSA. CDR3 bases: TGTGCCGGTAGGGCGGGAGCGGGGGAGACCCAGTACTTC. This translates into CAGRAGAGETQYF.

This clonotype was observed a few times. The chain links TRBV20-1 to TRBJ2-1; 11 nucleotides agree with TRBD2. The CDR3 length is 14 residues. V was pared by 3 bases and J by 11 bases, with 9 bases of the junction left unmatched. Germline CDR1 and CDR2: DFQATT and SNEGSKA (reference sequence). The CDR3 sequence is CSASDGTSGPKQFF. The CDR3, as DNA: TGCAGTGCTAGCGACGGGACTAGCGGTCCCAAGCAGTTCTTC.

The chain couples TRBV10-2 to TRBJ2-3; 9 bases line up with TRBD2. V shed 6 bases and J 2 bases; nucleotides not matched to a gene: 12. Germline V gene lookup returns CDR1 WSHSY and CDR2 SAAADI. The CDR3 covers 17 residues. The CDR3 loop is CASSGTSLRGPTDTQYF. In DNA form, the CDR3 reads TGCGCCAGCAGCGGGACTAGCTTACGTGGCCCCACAGATACGCAGTATTTT.

This clonotype occurred a few times. This sequence joins TRBV28 and TRBJ2-1; TRBD1 aligns across 10 bases. Germline loops: CDR1 MDHEN, CDR2 SYDVKM. J gave up 9 bases and V 8 bases, and 10 bases lay outside the gene matches. The CDR3 has 14 residues. The CDR3, as DNA: TGTGCCAGCGGAGGGACAGGGGCATTGGGTGAGCAGTTCTTC. It specifies CASGGTGALGEQFF.

This clonotype was seen a handful of times. The rearrangement joins TRBV7-6 to TRBJ1-1; TRBD1 matches 9 bases. Germline CDR1 SGHVS, CDR2 FNYEAQ. The ends lost 5 bases at V and 0 bases at J; junction bases unmatched: 4. The CDR3 consists of 15 residues. CDR3 coding DNA: TGTGCCAGCAGCCCGCGACAGGGGGTGAACACTGAAGCTTTCTTT. The encoded protein is CASSPRQGVNTEAFF.

This chain joins TRBV12-3 or TRBV12-4 and TRBJ1-2, with D tentatively TRBD1 (5 bases). The CDR3 contains 15 residues. Trimming removed 0 bases at V and 13 bases at J, with 21 bases between. The CDR3 DNA reads as TGTGCCAGCAGTTTAGCGGTGGGGCCTGGGGGGTTTTTCACCTTC. Encoded protein: CASSLAVGPGGFFTF.

The chain links TRBV24-1 to TRBJ2-1; TRBD1 matches 7 bases. The V and J ends lost 3 bases and 9 bases, in that order; junction bases with no gene match: 13. This CDR3 region has 16 residues. Germline-derived CDR1 and CDR2 are KGHDR and SFDVKD. The CDR3 loop reads CATSDQGELHPGEQFF. The DNA for the CDR3 is TGTGCCACCAGTGATCAGGGGGAGCTGCACCCGGGTGAGCAGTTCTTC.

A few counts support this clonotype. A junction boundary mismatches the germline segment, possibly from a read error. The chain recombines TRBV5-1 with TRBJ1-1; unclear D gene. CDR3 size: 13 residues. Germline assignment: CDR1 SGHRS and CDR2 YFSETQ. The CDR3 coding sequence is TGTGCCAGCAGCTTGCCCGGGAACACTGAAGCTTTCTTT. This encodes CASSLPGNTEAFF.

A word on this clonotype: This may be a read error, as it is one base from a much larger clone. The genes are TRBV10-3 and TRBJ2-1; the match to TRBD2 covers 11 bases. The germline V gene has CDR1 ENHRY and CDR2 SYGVKD. V shed 5 bases and J 5 bases; nucleotides not matched to a gene: 2. The CDR3 runs 14 residues. The CDR3 is CAISPGLADNEQFF. The CDR3 coding sequence is TGTGCCATCAGTCCGGGACTAGCGGACAATGAGCAGTTCTTC.

V usage is TRBV4-3 and J usage is TRBJ2-3; possible D gene TRBD1, 6 bases. Germline loops: CDR1 LGHNA, CDR2 YSLEER. This CDR3 is built from 16 residues. V lost 3 bases and J 1 base, leaving 14 bases between the germline ends. The CDR3 bases are TGCGCCAGCAGCCATCAATCAGGGGTCCGCACAGATACGCAGTATTTT. This gives the protein CASSHQSGVRTDTQYF.

The chain uses TRBV19 and TRBJ2-4; no reliable D call. The last part of the DNA fits TRBJ2-7 better; the J call may be wrong. Germline V gene lookup returns CDR1 LNHDA and CDR2 SQIVND (reference sequence). The CDR3 has 12 amino acids. CDR3 loop: CASSVALGEQYF. The CDR3 DNA follows: TGTGCCAGTAGTGTGGCTTTGGGCGAGCAGTACTTC.

This rearrangement joins TRBV20-1 to TRBJ2-3; the D gene is possibly TRBD2 (6 bases). Trimming pared 0 bases from V and 2 bases from J, leaving 12 bases between. Germline CDR1 and CDR2: DFQATT and SNEGSKA (reference sequence). This CDR3 is built from 15 residues. The DNA of the CDR3 is TGCAGTGCTAGAGACGTCCGGAGGGCCACAGATACGCAGTATTTT. It specifies CSARDVRRATDTQYF.

V is TRBV20-1 and J is TRBJ2-7; 9 bases are a match to TRBD1. Looked up from germline, CDR1 is DFQATT and CDR2 is SNEGSKA (reference sequence). The CDR3 sequence is 14 residues long. V shed 3 bases, J shed 6 bases, and the junction held 9 bases outside the gene matches. The CDR3 bases are TGCAGTGCTAGCACCGGGACAGGGTCTAGCGAGCAGTACTTC. Translation: CSASTGTGSSEQYF.

This chain uses TRBV12-3 or TRBV12-4 with TRBJ2-1; D might be TRBD1 (6 bases). V was clipped by 6 bases and J by 3 bases, with 15 bases between them. This CDR3 comprises 15 residues. The CDR3 coding sequence is TGTGCCAGCAGGCCCCCGGGACATAACTACAATGAGCAGTTCTTC. Translated: CASRPPGHNYNEQFF.

V gene TRBV5-1 combines with J gene TRBJ2-3; 11 nucleotides align to TRBD2. This CDR3 region has 16 residues. V was clipped by 4 bases and J by 6 bases; unmatched bases: 10. In germline, CDR1 is SGHRS, CDR2 YFSETQ. The CDR3 nucleotides read TGCGCCAGCAGCCCCTACCTAGCGGGAGGCGCGGATACGCAGTATTTT. This sequence encodes CASSPYLAGGADTQYF.

The chain is built from TRBV27 and TRBJ2-7, with 7 bases that match TRBD2. With 6 bases clipped from V and 7 bases from J, the junction kept 12 bases outside the gene matches. CDR3 length: 14 amino acids. Germline CDR1 and CDR2: MNHEY and SMNVEV (reference sequence). The CDR3 DNA is TGTGCCAGCAGCCTGTCGGGACTAAGGCAAGAGCAGTACTTC. It yields the protein CASSLSGLRQEQYF.

This clonotype was seen a few times. The V and J genes are TRBV2 and TRBJ2-1, with TRBD1 as a possible D gene (6 bases). Trimming took 6 bases from V and 8 from J, leaving 11 bases between them. The CDR3 extends over 12 amino acids. Germline CDR1 reads SNHLY; CDR2 reads FYNNEI. The CDR3 DNA reads as TGTGCCAGCAGCGAACAGGGCTATGAGCAGTTCTTC. Amino acids: CASSEQGYEQFF.

J is TRBJ1-2 and V is TRBV10-3; 8 bases line up with TRBD1. After removal of 5 bases from V and 3 bases from J, the junction contained 5 bases not matched to a gene. CDR1 and CDR2 (germline): ENHRY, SYGVKD. This CDR3 spans 14 amino acids. CDR3 amino acids: CAISMAGGDYGYTF. In DNA, the CDR3 is TGTGCCATCAGTATGGCAGGGGGCGACTATGGCTACACCTTC.

This rearrangement joins TRBV5-1 to TRBJ2-1; D is undetermined. Trimming shortened V by 0 bases and J by 8 bases, and 15 bases separated the two germline ends. The CDR3 sequence is 15 residues long. Germline loops: CDR1 SGHRS, CDR2 YFSETQ. Here the CDR3 reads CASSLAGWPNDEQFF. The CDR3 DNA follows: TGCGCCAGCAGCTTGGCGGGTTGGCCCAACGATGAGCAGTTCTTC.

This clonotype has just a few counts. The gene calls are TRBV18 and TRBJ2-1; D remains ambiguous. This CDR3 is built from 12 residues. Germline V gene data show CDR1 as KGHSH and CDR2 as LQKENI. V was cut by 2 bases and J by 8 bases, with 7 bases left in between. The CDR3 here is CASSPGSDEQFF. CDR3 coding DNA: TGTGCCAGCTCACCAGGCAGCGATGAGCAGTTCTTC.

The count of this clonotype is one. Here the CDR3 reads CASEETGAPGGYTF. The CDR3 region has the DNA TGCGCCAGCGAAGAAACAGGGGCGCCAGGAGGCTACACCTTC. V is TRBV5-1 and J is TRBJ1-2; TRBD1 aligns across 7 bases. V lost 7 bases, J lost 8 bases, and 14 bases stayed unmatched. The CDR3 runs to 14 residues. Per the germline V gene, CDR1 is SGHRS and CDR2 is YFSETQ.

The rearrangement links TRBV30 to TRBJ1-2; D unclear. CDR1 and CDR2 (germline): GTSNPN, SVGIG (reference sequence). V gave up 4 bases and J gave up 2 bases, with 11 bases separating them. CDR3 length equals 13 residues. The CDR3 nucleotides read TGTGCCTGGATAGGCATGGAGAACTATGGCTACACCTTC. It yields the protein CAWIGMENYGYTF.

On this clonotype: The CDR3 carries no conserved terminal phenylalanine or tryptophan, so it likely arises from a read error. This chain uses TRBV5-1 with TRBJ2-1, with TRBD2 matching 9 bases. The junction had 8 bases not matched to a gene; V was cut back by 8 bases and J by 8 bases. CDR1 is SGHRS, CDR2 YFSETQ, per germline. The CDR3 is made up of 13 amino acids. This CDR3 is CASSVAGEYEQFV. DNA of the CDR3: TGCGCCAGTAGCGTAGCGGGGGAGTATGAGCAGTTCGTC.

The V call is TRBV7-9, the J call TRBJ2-3; 11 nucleotides align to TRBD2. Looked up from germline, CDR1 is SEHNR and CDR2 is FQNEAQ (reference sequence). V shed 6 bases and J 2 bases; nucleotides not matched to a gene: 4. There are 15 residues in the CDR3. CDR3 sequence: CASRGTSGFTDTQYF. The CDR3 DNA reads TGTGCCAGCAGGGGGACTAGCGGATTCACAGATACGCAGTATTTT.

This rearrangement joins TRBV7-9 to TRBJ2-6; D remains ambiguous. The CDR3 has 13 amino acids. CDR1 is SEHNR and CDR2 is FQNEAQ in the germline V gene (reference sequence). The V and J ends lost 2 bases and 3 bases respectively, with 2 bases between them. DNA for the CDR3: TGTGCCAGCAGCTTAATTGGGGCCAACGTCCTGACTTTC. Translation gives CASSLIGANVLTF.

This chain joins TRBV15 and TRBJ1-5, with D maybe TRBD1 (5 bases). V lost 9 bases and J lost 0, with 12 bases in between. The germline gives CDR1 LNHNV, CDR2 YYDKDF (reference sequence). The CDR3 contains 14 residues. In DNA, the CDR3 is TGTGCCACGACTGGTACAGGTAGCAATCAGCCCCAGCATTTT. Amino acid sequence: CATTGTGSNQPQHF.

The chain links TRBV20-1 to TRBJ1-5; TRBD1 is a possible D gene (6 bases). Per the germline V gene, CDR1 is DFQATT and CDR2 is SNEGSKA (reference sequence). The CDR3 covers 13 residues. V was trimmed by 3 bases and J by 5 bases, leaving 11 bases between them. The CDR3 spells CSARDRTDQPQHF. CDR3 in DNA: TGCAGTGCTAGGGACAGAACGGATCAGCCCCAGCATTTT.

This clonotype was counted a few times. V gene TRBV4-3 combines with J gene TRBJ2-1; D could derive from TRBD1 or TRBD2 (5 bases each). V gave up 0 bases and J gave up 8 bases, with 11 bases separating them. Germline V gene lookup returns CDR1 LGHNA and CDR2 YSLEER. The CDR3 sequence is 14 residues long. The CDR3 loop reads CASSQELGRDEQFF. Written as DNA, the CDR3 is TGCGCCAGCAGCCAAGAATTGGGGCGGGATGAGCAGTTCTTC.

The chain employs TRBV15 and TRBJ2-7; TRBD2 matches at 11 bases. The CDR3 extends over 16 amino acids. Germline CDR1 LNHNV, CDR2 YYDKDF (reference sequence). The J segment lost 1 base and the V segment lost 4 bases, leaving 6 bases of the junction unmatched. CDR3 in DNA: TGTGCCACCAGCACCCAACTAGCGGGAGTATCCTACGAGCAGTACTTC. The encoded protein is CATSTQLAGVSYEQYF.

The chain links TRBV3-1 to TRBJ1-2; 10 bases are a match to TRBD1. Per germline, CDR1 LGHDT and CDR2 YNNKEL (reference sequence). The CDR3 has 16 amino acids. V trimming: 1 base; J trimming: 3 bases; junction bases outside the gene matches: 5. CDR3 protein: CASSQVRQGADYGYTF. The CDR3 DNA reads TGTGCCAGCAGCCAAGTCCGACAGGGGGCAGACTATGGCTACACCTTC.

The V call is TRBV28, the J call TRBJ2-3; D is possibly TRBD2 (10 bases). The CDR3 sequence is 20 residues long. CDR1 and CDR2 (germline): MDHEN, SYDVKM. Deletions cut 3 bases from V and 4 bases from J, with 29 bases between. The CDR3 loop is CASSFNRGPTAGGPSDTQYF. CDR3 sequence (DNA): TGTGCCAGCAGTTTTAACAGGGGGCCGACAGCGGGAGGGCCATCAGATACGCAGTATTTT.

The chain links TRBV5-1 to TRBJ2-5; tentatively, D is TRBD1 (6 bases). TRBJ2-7 explains the end of the DNA better; the J call may be wrong. Germline V gene lookup returns CDR1 SGHRS and CDR2 YFSETQ. CDR3 length equals 14 residues. CDR3 amino acids: CASSLTTGQYEQYF. DNA of the CDR3: TGCGCCAGCAGCTTGACGACAGGCCAGTACGAGCAGTACTTC.